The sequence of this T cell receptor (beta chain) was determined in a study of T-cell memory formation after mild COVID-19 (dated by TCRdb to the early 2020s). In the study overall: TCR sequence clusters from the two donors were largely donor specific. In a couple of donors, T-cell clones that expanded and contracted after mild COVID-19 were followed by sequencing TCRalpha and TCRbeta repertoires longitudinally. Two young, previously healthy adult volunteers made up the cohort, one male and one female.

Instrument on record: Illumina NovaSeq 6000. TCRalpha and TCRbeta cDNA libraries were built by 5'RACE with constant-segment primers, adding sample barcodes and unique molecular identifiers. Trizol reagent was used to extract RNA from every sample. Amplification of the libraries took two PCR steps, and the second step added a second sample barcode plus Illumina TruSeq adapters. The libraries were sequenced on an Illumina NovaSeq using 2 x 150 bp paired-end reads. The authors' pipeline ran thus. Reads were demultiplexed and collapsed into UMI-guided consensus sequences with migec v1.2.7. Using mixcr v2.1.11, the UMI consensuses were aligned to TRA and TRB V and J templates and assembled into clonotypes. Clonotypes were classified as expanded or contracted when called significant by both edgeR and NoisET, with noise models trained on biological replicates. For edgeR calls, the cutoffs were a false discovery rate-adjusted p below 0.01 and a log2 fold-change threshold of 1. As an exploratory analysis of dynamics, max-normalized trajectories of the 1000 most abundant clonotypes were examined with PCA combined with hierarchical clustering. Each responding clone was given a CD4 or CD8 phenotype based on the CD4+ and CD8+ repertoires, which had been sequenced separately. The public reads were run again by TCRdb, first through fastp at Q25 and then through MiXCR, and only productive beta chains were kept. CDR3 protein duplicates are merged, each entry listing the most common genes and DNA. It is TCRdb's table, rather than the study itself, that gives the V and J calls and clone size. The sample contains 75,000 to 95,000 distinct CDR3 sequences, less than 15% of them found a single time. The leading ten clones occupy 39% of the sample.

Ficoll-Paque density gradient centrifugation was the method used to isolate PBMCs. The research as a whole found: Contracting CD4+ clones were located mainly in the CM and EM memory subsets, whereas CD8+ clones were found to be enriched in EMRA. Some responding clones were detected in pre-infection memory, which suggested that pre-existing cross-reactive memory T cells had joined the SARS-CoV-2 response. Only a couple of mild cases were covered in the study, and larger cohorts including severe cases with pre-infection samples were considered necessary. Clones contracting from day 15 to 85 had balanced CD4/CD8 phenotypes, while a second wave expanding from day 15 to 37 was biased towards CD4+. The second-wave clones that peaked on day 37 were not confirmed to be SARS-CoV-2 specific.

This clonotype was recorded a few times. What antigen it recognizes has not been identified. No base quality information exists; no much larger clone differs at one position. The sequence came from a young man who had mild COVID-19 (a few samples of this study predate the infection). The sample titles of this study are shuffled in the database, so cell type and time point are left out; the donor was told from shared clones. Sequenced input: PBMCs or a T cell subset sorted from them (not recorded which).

The DNA sequence is as follows: TGTGCCAGCACGGACAGACACACTGAAGCTTTCTTT. It encodes CASTDRHTEAFF. The rearrangement joined TRBV25-1 to TRBJ1-1; TRBD1 might be the D gene, on 6 matching bases. The germline V gene sets CDR1 to MGHDK and CDR2 to SYGVNS. The V and J ends are trimmed by 7 bases and 3 bases, leaving 9 bases between them. Inclusive of the bounding cysteine and phenylalanine, the CDR3 is 12 residues long. Of all the DNA, just the CDR3 is kept, 36 bases in frame from base 1.